This T cell receptor (beta chain) was documented in a study of T cell responses to AZD1222 COVID-19 vaccine. The protocol was immunoSEQ multiplex PCR, while the TCRdb copy is restricted to in-frame clones and leaves out a portion. The sample has 80,000 to 100,000 clones, roughly 87% seen once; the top ten hold around 5.8%. This CDR3 spans 13 amino acids. V was pared by 7 bases and J by 3 bases, with 4 bases of the junction left unmatched. CDR1 is SGHRS and CDR2 is YFSETQ in the germline V gene. The chain combines TRBV5-1 with TRBJ2-1, with 7 bases identical to TRBD1. Material: peripheral blood, obtained on day 0 of AZD1222 vaccination. This clonotype was sampled from an adult in good health. CDR3 protein: CASADRVYNEQFF. The CDR3 DNA sequence: TGCGCCAGCGCCGACAGGGTCTACAATGAGCAGTTCTTC.